These T cell receptor beta chains were read from a single sample in a study of cytomegalovirus exposure and HLA in healthy donors. Sequencing used immunoSEQ multiplex PCR; TCRdb keeps in-frame clones, though not all of them. This sample has tens of thousands of clones; roughly 67% occur once, and the top ten carry 5.4%. Material for sequencing was PBMCs. The receptors stem from a man in his fifties in good health and CMV-seronegative. The CDR3 runs from the conserved cysteine through the conserved F or W. A D gene is named only where the DNA matches it firmly. The size of a clone is reported for some rows only, either as once, few or many, or as a class for expanded clones.

clone_size,j_call,d_call,v_call,cdr3_nt,cdr3_aa
.,TRBJ2-1,TRBD2,TRBV7-3,TGTGCCAGCAGCTTAATAGCGGGGGGGCTCTTCAATGAGCAGTTCTTC,CASSLIAGGLFNEQFF
.,TRBJ2-5,.,TRBV19,TGTGCCAGTAGTATCGGAGCGGGTAAAGAGACCCAGTACTTC,CASSIGAGKETQYF
few,TRBJ1-3,.,TRBV6-1,TGTGCCAGCAGTGAAGCGACCCGAGGTTCTGGAAACACCATATATTTT,CASSEATRGSGNTIYF
once,TRBJ1-2,.,TRBV4-1,TGCGCCAGCAGCCCAGGGGCAGTGAACTATGGCTACACCTTC,CASSPGAVNYGYTF
few,TRBJ1-2,.,TRBV28,TGTGCCAGCAGGGTCGGGGGGCCCTCCTATGGCTACACCTTC,CASRVGGPSYGYTF
.,TRBJ2-1,TRBD2,TRBV6-1,TGTGCCAGCAGTGGGGCGGGGGGGCCCTACAATGAGCAGTTCTTC,CASSGAGGPYNEQFF
few,TRBJ2-4,TRBD2,TRBV2,TGTGCCAGCAAAACTAGCGCGGGCTTAACCAAAAACATTCAGTACTTC,CASKTSAGLTKNIQYF
few,TRBJ2-5,TRBD1,TRBV2,TGTGCCAGCAGGAGGACAGGGGTACTTCAAGAGACCCAGTACTTC,CASRRTGVLQETQYF
.,TRBJ1-2,.,TRBV6-1,TGTGCCAGCAGTGAACAGGGTACAAACTATGGCTACACCTTC,CASSEQGTNYGYTF
.,TRBJ1-1,.,TRBV19,TGTGCCAGTAGTACCCAGGCTGAAGCTTTCTTT,CASSTQAEAFF
once,TRBJ2-1,TRBD2,TRBV5-6,TGTGCCAGCAGCTTCCTCGGACTAGCGGGGGGGATCTCCTACAATGAGCAGTTCTTC,CASSFLGLAGGISYNEQFF
few,TRBJ1-2,TRBD1,TRBV2,TGTGCCAGCAGTTTAGACAGGGATGGAGCTGGTGGCTACACCTTC,CASSLDRDGAGGYTF
few,TRBJ1-3,TRBD1,TRBV18,TGTGCCAGCTCGCCCGGACAGGGGCTGACCTCTGGAAACACCATATATTTT,CASSPGQGLTSGNTIYF
.,TRBJ2-5,TRBD2,TRBV10-3,TGTGCCATCAGTGAGTCGGGGGGGACTAGCGGGGGACAAGAGACCCAGTACTTC,CAISESGGTSGGQETQYF
.,TRBJ1-2,TRBD1,TRBV25-1,TGTGCCAGCAGTGACCCGGGACAGGGCTTCTATGGCTACACCTTC,CASSDPGQGFYGYTF
.,TRBJ1-5,TRBD1,TRBV11-2,TGTGCCAGCAGCTCTCAAGGGACAGGGGGGCATCAGCCCCAGCATTTT,CASSSQGTGGHQPQHF
.,TRBJ2-7,.,TRBV9,TGTGCCAGCAGCGTAGACGGGGGAGACAGCTACTACGAGCAGTACTTC,CASSVDGGDSYYEQYF
.,TRBJ2-5,TRBD2,TRBV5-1,TGCGCCAGCACCTCGGGGGGGATCATCCGAGAGACCCAGTACTTC,CASTSGGIIRETQYF
.,TRBJ1-1,.,TRBV5-5,TGTGCCAGCAGCTTGGTCGGGAATGGTGCTTTCTTT,CASSLVGNGAFF
.,TRBJ2-7,.,TRBV2,TGTGCCAGCAGTGTACAGGCCCCCGAGCAGTACTTC,CASSVQAPEQYF
.,TRBJ2-7,.,TRBV11-2,TGTGCCAGCAGCTCGAAAACAGCACAGTACTTC,CASSSKTAQYF
.,TRBJ2-7,TRBD2,TRBV7-9,TGTGCCAGCAGCTCATCTAGCGGGGACCAGTCCTACGAGCAGTACTTC,CASSSSSGDQSYEQYF
.,TRBJ2-7,.,TRBV19,TGTGCCAGTAGTAACAGGGAAAACTACGAGCAGTACTTC,CASSNRENYEQYF
.,TRBJ2-1,TRBD1,TRBV5-1,TGCGCCAGCAGCCTCGGACAGGAATACAATGAGCAGTTCTTC,CASSLGQEYNEQFF
.,TRBJ2-4,.,TRBV30,TGTGCCTGGAGTGTACCGCGGACAACGAACATTCAGTACTTC,CAWSVPRTTNIQYF
.,TRBJ2-2,.,TRBV6-5,TGTGCCAGCAGTTGGGGGGTTAACACCGGGGAGCTGTTTTTT,CASSWGVNTGELFF
.,TRBJ2-7,TRBD2,TRBV2,TGTGCCAGCAGTGATATTAGCGGGGGGCTGTCCTACGAGCAGTACTTC,CASSDISGGLSYEQYF
.,TRBJ1-1,TRBD1,TRBV9,TGTGCCAGCAGCGTCAACAGGGGAATGGACACTGAAGCTTTCTTT,CASSVNRGMDTEAFF
.,TRBJ2-3,.,TRBV10-2,TGCGCCAGCAGCGAGGTCCTGGGCAGAAGCACAGATACGCAGTATTTT,CASSEVLGRSTDTQYF
.,TRBJ2-7,TRBD1,TRBV5-1,TGCGCCAGCAGCTATAAGGGGGCCGCCAGCTCCTACGAGCAGTACTTC,CASSYKGAASSYEQYF
.,TRBJ2-1,.,TRBV5-1,TGCGCCAGCAGCTTGGTACTAGGGATTAATGAGCAGTTCTTC,CASSLVLGINEQFF
.,TRBJ2-7,TRBD1,TRBV5-1,TGCGCCAGCAGCTTGACCCCGGGACAGGTCTCCTACGAGCAGTACTTC,CASSLTPGQVSYEQYF